Each of the 21 T cell receptor beta chains below was sequenced from the same sample in a study of blood T cell repertoires in COVID-19. Produced via immunoSEQ multiplex PCR; TCRdb's table is partial and in-frame only. Here the sample spans 150,000 to 190,000 clones, roughly 72% being singletons. Source material: peripheral blood. The source of these receptors is a woman of 80 years or more with acute or convalescent COVID-19.

The rearrangement uses TRBV4-2 and TRBJ2-5; D perhaps matches TRBD2 (7 bases). The CDR3 consists of 15 residues. The ends were cut back, 4 bases at V and 5 bases at J, with 17 bases in the middle. CDR1 is LGHNA, CDR2 YNFKEQ, per germline. The CDR3 loop is CASSPPAGAGETQYF. CDR3 nucleotides: TGTGCCAGCAGCCCCCCCGCGGGGGCCGGGGAGACCCAGTACTTC.

The chain employs TRBV4-2 and TRBJ1-1, with D unclear. V was pared by 4 bases and J by 1 base, with 13 bases between. CDR1 and CDR2 (germline): LGHNA, YNFKEQ. The CDR3 sequence is 15 residues long. CDR3 region: CASSPRWQTNTEAFF. The CDR3 DNA reads as TGTGCCAGCAGCCCTAGGTGGCAGACGAACACTGAAGCTTTCTTT.

The chain joins TRBV19 to TRBJ1-1; D remains unclear. The ends were cut back, 3 bases at V and 9 bases at J, with 14 bases in the middle. Germline V gene data show CDR1 as LNHDA and CDR2 as SQIVND (reference sequence). The CDR3 spans 13 residues. The CDR3 nucleotides are TGTGCCAGTAGTATGAGGTCATTTCTTCAAGCTTTCTTT. Its protein is CASSMRSFLQAFF.

This clone has more than one count but fewer than ten. The V gene is TRBV6-1, the J gene TRBJ1-2; no firm D call. The CDR3 is made up of 12 amino acids. Germline CDR1 reads MNHNS; CDR2 reads SASEGT. V lost 3 bases and J 2 bases, leaving 4 bases between the germline ends. The CDR3 sequence: CASSEANYGYTF. The CDR3 coding sequence is TGTGCCAGCAGTGAGGCCAACTATGGCTACACCTTC.

V gene TRBV7-3 combines with J gene TRBJ1-6; 7 nucleotides align to TRBD1. The CDR3 has 13 amino acids. Germline assignment: CDR1 SGHTA and CDR2 FQGTGA. The trim removed 5 bases at V and 9 bases at J, leaving 4 bases unmatched. The CDR3 sequence is CASSARQGSPLHF. The CDR3 DNA is TGTGCCAGCAGCGCCCGACAGGGTTCACCCCTCCACTTT.

This clone was observed a handful of times. The V gene is TRBV2, the J gene TRBJ2-2; 8 nucleotides agree with TRBD1. The germline gives CDR1 SNHLY, CDR2 FYNNEI. CDR3 size: 14 residues. J gave up 9 bases and V 5 bases, and 8 bases lay outside the gene matches. CDR3 coding DNA: TGTGCCAGCAGTCGGCAGGGGGCTGAGTGGGAGCTGTTTTTT. This encodes CASSRQGAEWELFF.

V usage is TRBV7-9 and J usage is TRBJ1-3; D ambiguous. The CDR3 is 14 residues long. Trimming stripped 5 bases from V and 1 base from J, with 9 bases between. Germline V CDR1 and CDR2: SEHNR, FQNEAQ (reference sequence). The CDR3 DNA sequence: TGTGCCAGCAGCCGTGTGGAGTCTGGAAACACCATATATTTT. It specifies CASSRVESGNTIYF.

The chain has TRBV27 and TRBJ1-3; no clear D. The CDR3 is made up of 16 amino acids. The V end lost 4 bases, the J end lost 0 bases, and 13 bases lay between the germline ends. Per germline, CDR1 MNHEY and CDR2 SMNVEV (reference sequence). This CDR3 is CASSYDAYSSGNTIYF. CDR3 sequence (DNA): TGTGCCAGCAGTTACGATGCATACAGCTCTGGAAACACCATATATTTT.

V gene TRBV7-2 combines with J gene TRBJ2-5; 7 bases agree with TRBD1. The germline gives CDR1 SGHTA, CDR2 FQGNSA. This CDR3 is 15 amino acids long. Trimming took 5 bases from V and 5 from J; bases not matched to a gene: 11. For the CDR3, the DNA is TGTGCCAGCAGCCCAGGGGCAGGGGGTGGGGAGACCCAGTACTTC. Amino acid sequence: CASSPGAGGGETQYF.

Only a few counts were recorded for this clone. The J gene is TRBJ1-6, the V gene TRBV3-1 (or the pseudogene TRBV3-2), with D perhaps matching TRBD1 (5 bases). Germline assignment: CDR1 LGHDT and CDR2 YNNKEL (reference sequence). The V gene lost 0 bases and the J gene lost 13 bases, with 19 bases spanning the gap. This CDR3 contains 16 residues. CDR3 loop: CASSQDLIGAAGPLHF. In DNA, the CDR3 is TGTGCCAGCAGCCAAGATCTGATTGGGGCGGCGGGGCCCCTCCACTTT.

The chain is built from TRBV11-1 and TRBJ2-1; the D gene is possibly TRBD1 (5 bases). The germline V gene has CDR1 SGHAT and CDR2 FQDESV (reference sequence). This CDR3 spans 13 amino acids. The germline V and J ends were trimmed by 1 base and 8 bases, with 9 bases remaining between them. The CDR3 loop reads CASSLGMGHEQFF. CDR3 sequence (DNA): TGTGCCAGCAGCTTAGGAATGGGGCATGAGCAGTTCTTC.

This clone has just a few counts. V gene TRBV7-9 combines with J gene TRBJ1-3; D gene ambiguous. V lost 7 bases to trimming and J lost 0 bases, with 13 bases between them. The CDR3 contains 15 residues. Germline CDR1 SEHNR, CDR2 FQNEAQ (reference sequence). CDR3 residues: CASTPQQRSGNTIYF. CDR3 bases: TGTGCCAGCACTCCACAGCAACGCTCTGGAAACACCATATATTTT.

This clone was detected only a few times. The chain recombines TRBV6-5 with TRBJ1-2, with 7 positions matching TRBD1. The J segment lost 9 bases and the V segment lost 8 bases, leaving 6 bases of the junction unmatched. This CDR3 region has 11 residues. Germline V CDR1 and CDR2: MNHEY, SVGAGI. CDR3 DNA sequence: TGTGCCAGCCGACAGGGATCTAGCTACACCTTC. It codes for CASRQGSSYTF.

The rearrangement uses TRBV19 and TRBJ2-2, with 12 bases lining up with TRBD1. The CDR3 runs to 18 residues. Germline CDR1 is LNHDA and CDR2 is SQIVND (reference sequence). Unmatched junction bases numbered 11, after V lost 3 bases and J lost 6 bases. The CDR3 DNA is TGTGCCAGTAGTATCTGGGACAGGGGGCTCTCGGGCGCCGGGGAGCTGTTTTTT. This codes for CASSIWDRGLSGAGELFF.

The V gene is TRBV2, the J gene TRBJ2-6; D perhaps matches TRBD1 (5 bases). V was shortened by 6 bases and J by 4 bases, with 13 bases between the two germline ends. The CDR3 spans 15 residues. Germline V gene sequence: CDR1 SNHLY, CDR2 FYNNEI. The CDR3 DNA follows: TGTGCCAGCAGCCCGGACACGGTGGGGGCCAACGTCCTGACTTTC. This codes for CASSPDTVGANVLTF.

V and J are TRBV29-1 and TRBJ1-1; 7 positions agree with TRBD1. CDR1 SQVTM and CDR2 ANQGSEA come from the germline V gene. V shed 7 bases, J shed 1 base, and the junction held 9 bases outside the gene matches. This CDR3 contains 14 residues. DNA for the CDR3: TGCAGCGCTCGACCCGGGACAGCGAACACTGAAGCTTTCTTT. Protein sequence: CSARPGTANTEAFF.

The V gene is TRBV3-1 (or the pseudogene TRBV3-2), the J gene TRBJ1-1, with 11 positions matching TRBD1. V lost 1 base and J lost 7; bases outside the gene matches: 2. Germline V gene sequence: CDR1 LGHDT, CDR2 YNNKEL (reference sequence). CDR3 length equals 14 residues. Here the CDR3 DNA reads TGTGCCAGCAGCCAAGCCGGGACAGGGGGTGAAGCTTTCTTT. Translating gives CASSQAGTGGEAFF.

The rearrangement joins TRBV7-9 to TRBJ1-1; D possibly corresponds to TRBD1 (6 bases). Trimming stripped 5 bases from V and 1 base from J, with 14 bases between. The length of the CDR3 is 15 residues. Germline lookup yields CDR1 SEHNR and CDR2 FQNEAQ (reference sequence). The CDR3 protein is CASSLKGGPNTEAFF. The CDR3, as DNA: TGTGCCAGCAGCCTAAAAGGGGGTCCGAACACTGAAGCTTTCTTT.

The V and J genes are TRBV4-3 and TRBJ1-6; D remains unclear. Trimming removed 0 bases at V and 7 bases at J, with 16 bases between. Germline CDR1 is LGHNA and CDR2 is YSLEER. The CDR3 is 17 amino acids. The CDR3 coding sequence is TGCGCCAGCAGCCAAGAGTATGGAAGTGGAGGAAATTCACCCCTCCACTTT. It encodes CASSQEYGSGGNSPLHF.

The J gene is TRBJ2-7, the V gene TRBV6-5; TRBD2 might be the D (6 bases). The CDR3 consists of 16 residues. The V end lost 2 bases, the J end lost 5 bases, and 19 bases lay between the germline ends. Germline V lookup: CDR1 MNHEY, CDR2 SVGAGI. The CDR3 spells CASSYDRSTGVHEQYF. In DNA form, the CDR3 reads TGTGCCAGCAGTTACGATAGGAGCACGGGGGTCCACGAGCAGTACTTC.

This clone has only one observation. The CDR3 loop reads CASSQGTASNQPQHF. CDR3 bases: TGTGCCAGCAGCCAAGGGACAGCTAGCAATCAGCCCCAGCATTTT. The rearrangement uses TRBV3-1 (or the pseudogene TRBV3-2) and TRBJ1-5, with D maybe TRBD1 (6 bases). Germline lookup yields CDR1 LGHDT and CDR2 YNNKEL (reference sequence). This CDR3 is built from 15 residues. Trimming removed 1 base at V and 0 bases at J, with 7 bases between.